A single sample is the source of the 25 T cell receptor beta chains below, sequenced in a study of naive and memory T cell subsets. The beta constant-region primer was an equimolar mix of two oligonucleotides covering TRBC1 and TRBC2. One entry per CDR3 protein results from TCRdb running MiXCR on the UMI-ligation and nested PCR reads. The sample lists 120,000 to 150,000 distinct CDR3 sequences; approximately 15% were seen once. Sequences were obtained from naive CD4+ T cells from blood. The receptor set was obtained from a human donor in good health.

The gene calls are TRBV20-1 and TRBJ2-3; possibly TRBD2 for D (5 bases). The CDR3 consists of 16 residues. Per the germline V gene, CDR1 is DFQATT and CDR2 is SNEGSKA (reference sequence). Trimming took 3 bases from V and 3 from J, leaving 19 bases between them. The CDR3 loop is CSASRGQRFSTDTQYF. CDR3 bases: TGCAGTGCTAGTCGAGGGCAGCGGTTTTCAACAGATACGCAGTATTTT.

This clonotype showed up just a few times. The chain is built from TRBV15 and TRBJ1-4; no clear D gene. Trimming removed 3 bases at V and 2 bases at J, with 7 bases between. Germline lookup yields CDR1 LNHNV and CDR2 YYDKDF (reference sequence). CDR3 length equals 14 residues. DNA of the CDR3: TGTGCCACCAGCAGGGCAGGCACTAATGAAAAACTGTTTTTT. This codes for CATSRAGTNEKLFF. The variable domain in full, completed from reference TRBV15 and TRBJ1-4, reads DAMVIQNPRYQVTQFGKPVTLSCSQTLNHNVMYWYQQKSSQAPKLLFHYYDKDFNNEADTPDNFQSRRPNTSFCFLDIRSPGLGDTAMYLCATSRAGTNEKLFFGSGTQLSVL.

The J gene is TRBJ2-3, the V gene TRBV12-3 or TRBV12-4; D is unresolved. This CDR3 has 12 amino acids. Deletions cut 3 bases from V and 6 bases from J, with 7 bases between. CDR3 region: CASSFSRDTQYF. The CDR3 region has the DNA TGTGCCAGCAGTTTTAGTAGGGATACGCAGTATTTT.

The genes are TRBV12-3 or TRBV12-4 and TRBJ2-1; possible D gene TRBD1, 5 bases. V lost 7 bases and J 6 bases, leaving 22 bases between the germline ends. This CDR3 has 16 residues. DNA of the CDR3: TGTGCCAGCATGGAGAGTAGAGCGCTAAGGGGCAATGAGCAGTTCTTC. It is translated as CASMESRALRGNEQFF.

This clonotype was observed a handful of times. This sequence joins TRBV12-3 or TRBV12-4 and TRBJ2-1; no definite D call. The CDR3 length is 15 residues. Trimming removed 6 bases from V and 8 bases from J, with 20 bases in between. CDR3 in amino acids: CASRPQHSDYDEQFF. The CDR3 DNA follows: TGTGCCAGCAGACCCCAGCATTCCGATTACGATGAGCAGTTCTTC.

The chain is built from TRBV9 and TRBJ2-7, with TRBD2 matching 16 bases. CDR1 is SGDLS and CDR2 is YYNGEE in the germline V gene. Trimming at V came to 4 bases and at J to 6 bases, leaving 13 bases not matched to a gene. The CDR3 is 18 residues long. The CDR3: CASSPVPGLAGGPSEQYF. CDR3 sequence (DNA): TGTGCCAGCAGCCCGGTCCCGGGACTAGCGGGAGGGCCAAGCGAGCAGTACTTC.

This clonotype was seen a handful of times. V gene TRBV12-3 or TRBV12-4 combines with J gene TRBJ1-1; TRBD1 agrees at 8 bases. The CDR3 spans 14 residues. V lost 6 bases, J lost 4 bases, and 7 bases stayed unmatched. The CDR3 bases are TGTGCCAGCAGCCCTAGACAGGGGACCACTGAAGCTTTCTTT. This translates into CASSPRQGTTEAFF.

The chain links TRBV12-3 or TRBV12-4 to TRBJ2-2; tentative D call: TRBD2 (5 bases). Trimming took off 5 bases at V and 4 bases at J, with 17 bases between the two ends. The CDR3 has 16 amino acids. The CDR3: CASSPPQRTVTGELFF. The CDR3 nucleotides read TGTGCCAGCAGTCCCCCGCAGCGGACCGTCACCGGGGAGCTGTTTTTT.

The sample holds a few counts of this clonotype. J is TRBJ2-2 and V is TRBV12-3 or TRBV12-4, with D tentatively TRBD2 (5 bases). CDR3 length: 14 residues. The V and J ends lost 6 bases and 6 bases respectively, with 14 bases between them. CDR3 nucleotides: TGTGCCAGCAGCCTGGACTCCGGCGCCGGGGAGCTGTTTTTT. Encoded protein: CASSLDSGAGELFF.

A few counts support this clonotype. The genes are TRBV2 and TRBJ2-2; TRBD1 or TRBD2 may be the D gene (5 bases each). Germline assignment: CDR1 SNHLY and CDR2 FYNNEI. V was trimmed by 6 bases and J by 2 bases, leaving 19 bases between them. The CDR3 runs to 17 residues. The CDR3 spells CASRDTPFGANTGELFF. In DNA form, the CDR3 reads TGTGCCAGCAGGGACACCCCGTTCGGGGCTAACACCGGGGAGCTGTTTTTT.

This sequence joins TRBV29-1 and TRBJ2-3; maybe TRBD2 (6 bases). Trimming pared 5 bases from V and 0 bases from J, leaving 9 bases between. Germline CDR1 reads SQVTM; CDR2 reads ANQGSEA. The CDR3 is 13 residues long. The chain's CDR3 is CSVLSGSTDTQYF. In nucleotides, the CDR3 is TGCAGCGTTCTAAGCGGGAGCACAGATACGCAGTATTTT.

The chain is built from TRBV12-3 or TRBV12-4 and TRBJ1-1, with D unresolved. CDR3 size: 13 residues. Trimming took 7 bases from V and 1 from J, leaving 10 bases between them. The CDR3 DNA reads as TGTGCCAGCACCCAAGAACGGAACACTGAAGCTTTCTTT. Protein sequence: CASTQERNTEAFF.

This clonotype was counted many times. V is TRBV6-5 and J is TRBJ2-3; D possibly corresponds to TRBD2 (5 bases). Deletions cut 6 bases from V and 2 bases from J, with 18 bases between. The CDR3 has 16 amino acids. In germline, CDR1 is MNHEY, CDR2 SVGAGI. The CDR3 here is CASRQMGVAPTDTQYF. DNA of the CDR3: TGTGCCAGCAGACAAATGGGAGTAGCGCCCACAGATACGCAGTATTTT.

The rearrangement links TRBV14 to TRBJ2-3, with 12 bases matching TRBD2. V dropped 2 bases and J dropped 0; count of bases not matched to a gene: 9. The V gene's germline CDR1 is SGHDN and CDR2 FVKESK. This CDR3 has 19 residues. The CDR3 is CASSQRYTSGRSSTDTQYF. CDR3 sequence (DNA): TGTGCCAGCAGCCAAAGGTATACTAGCGGGAGGAGCAGCACAGATACGCAGTATTTT.

This clonotype was seen repeatedly, ten times or more. The chain joins TRBV7-2 to TRBJ1-2; D is unresolved. The V gene's germline CDR1 is SGHTA and CDR2 FQGNSA. V lost 5 bases to trimming and J lost 4 bases, with 11 bases between them. The length of the CDR3 is 13 residues. CDR3 residues: CASSRGEGYGYTF. In DNA form, the CDR3 reads TGTGCCAGCAGCCGAGGCGAGGGCTATGGCTACACCTTC.

Only a few counts were recorded for this clonotype. V is TRBV2 and J is TRBJ2-3; D remains ambiguous. The V and J ends lost 5 bases and 6 bases respectively, with 9 bases between them. The CDR3 contains 12 residues. CDR1 is SNHLY and CDR2 is FYNNEI in the germline V gene. CDR3 in DNA: TGTGCCAGCAGTCAAGGATCGGATACGCAGTATTTT. It encodes CASSQGSDTQYF.

This clonotype was seen only a few times. CDR3 residues: CATSDPGLAGGTDTQYF. The CDR3 region has the DNA TGTGCCACCAGTGATCCGGGACTAGCGGGAGGGACAGATACGCAGTATTTT. The genes are TRBV24-1 and TRBJ2-3, with 16 bases aligning to TRBD2. V lost 3 bases and J lost 3; bases outside the gene matches: 2. This CDR3 comprises 17 residues. Germline loops: CDR1 KGHDR, CDR2 SFDVKD.

This chain links TRBV5-1 with TRBJ2-7; 9 bases are a match to TRBD2. Germline trimming cut 3 bases from V and 3 bases from J; bases unmatched to any gene: 4. Germline V CDR1 and CDR2: SGHRS, YFSETQ. The CDR3 is 14 residues long. The chain's CDR3 is CASSSLTSGYEQYF. CDR3 DNA sequence: TGCGCCAGCAGCTCCCTGACTAGCGGCTACGAGCAGTACTTC.

The chain employs TRBV7-2 and TRBJ2-6; D gene uncertain. Germline-derived CDR1 and CDR2 are SGHTA and FQGNSA. This CDR3 is 15 amino acids long. Trimming cost V 1 base and J 2 bases, with 6 bases left between them. CDR3: CASSLDTAGANVLTF. The CDR3 DNA reads TGTGCCAGCAGCTTAGACACGGCTGGGGCCAACGTCCTGACTTTC.

This clonotype appeared a few times. CDR3 protein: CSARDGGQGEGKLFF. As DNA, the CDR3 is TGCAGTGCTAGAGATGGCGGGCAGGGGGAGGGAAAACTGTTTTTT. The chain employs TRBV20-1 and TRBJ1-4; 7 nucleotides line up with TRBD1. The CDR3 extends over 15 amino acids. Germline CDR1 and CDR2: DFQATT and SNEGSKA (reference sequence). The J segment lost 10 bases and the V segment lost 0 bases, leaving 11 bases of the junction unmatched.

This clonotype was seen only a few times. The genes are TRBV19 and TRBJ1-1, with no clear D. Trimming left V 6 bases short and J 3 bases short, with 8 bases between. Looked up from germline, CDR1 is LNHDA and CDR2 is SQIVND (reference sequence). This CDR3 has 12 amino acids. The CDR3 DNA is TGTGCCAGTAGCGCCCCGTACACTGAAGCTTTCTTT. Translating gives CASSAPYTEAFF. Filled out from reference TRBV19 and TRBJ1-1, the complete variable domain reads DGGITQSPKYLFRKEGQNVTLSCEQNLNHDAMYWYRQDPGQGLRLIYYSQIVNDFQKGDIAEGYSVSREKKESFPLTVTSAQKNPTAFYLCASSAPYTEAFFGQGTRLTVV.

This clonotype was counted between two and nine times. The chain's CDR3 is CASSPRMSSYNEQFF. The CDR3 DNA is TGCGCCAGCAGCCCGCGTATGAGCTCCTACAATGAGCAGTTCTTC. The rearrangement uses TRBV4-1 and TRBJ2-1; D is uncertain. The CDR3 consists of 15 residues. CDR1 is MGHRA and CDR2 is YSYEKL in the germline V gene. V shed 4 bases and J shed 0 bases, with 10 bases lying between them.

The V and J genes are TRBV4-1 and TRBJ2-2; D is unclear. Deletions cut 0 bases from V and 4 bases from J, with 9 bases between. CDR3 size: 15 residues. Looked up from germline, CDR1 is MGHRA and CDR2 is YSYEKL. CDR3 coding DNA: TGCGCCAGCAGCCAAGAGGGCATCAGCACCGGGGAGCTGTTTTTT. Translating gives CASSQEGISTGELFF.

This clonotype appeared a few times. The chain is built from TRBV20-1 and TRBJ2-1, with 11 bases that match TRBD2. Germline V gene data show CDR1 as DFQATT and CDR2 as SNEGSKA (reference sequence). The J segment lost 1 base and the V segment lost 4 bases, leaving 9 bases of the junction unmatched. This CDR3 contains 17 residues. CDR3 protein: CSAKNRRLAGSYNEQFF. The CDR3 region has the DNA TGCAGTGCTAAAAATCGGCGACTAGCGGGGTCCTACAATGAGCAGTTCTTC.

This clonotype was seen only a few times. The gene calls are TRBV20-1 and TRBJ2-1; 9 bases match TRBD1. From germline, CDR1 is DFQATT and CDR2 SNEGSKA (reference sequence). The CDR3 runs to 17 residues. The CDR3 coding sequence is TGCAGCGCTGTGGGGACAGGGCATGACTATTCCTACAATGAGCAGTTCTTC. Its protein product is CSAVGTGHDYSYNEQFF.